This T cell receptor (beta chain) was retrieved from a study of CD8 T cells in Susac syndrome (dated by TCRdb to the late 2010s). Concerning the study at large: Whether CD8+ T cell activation and differentiation in Susac syndrome was antigen driven was tested using repertoire sequencing. Results the study describes overall, beyond this receptor: The number of individuals in the TCR sequencing and HLA analysis was acknowledged as relatively small.

As concerns this clonotype: Its target antigen remains unknown. No much larger clone is present one base from it, and per-base qualities are unavailable.

RNA was extracted with the RNeasy kit and roughly 0.5 to 1 ug was reverse transcribed using random hexamers. TCR beta CDR3 regions were amplified with the immunoSEQ multiplex PCR assay covering 54 Vbeta and 13 Jbeta segments. Bias from PCR amplification was corrected by using a synthetic template baseline for primer optimization and for computational correction. The paper's data handling went like this. Reads were assigned to V, D and J genes according to IMGT and analyzed in immunoSEQ Analyzer, with only productive sequences retained. To calculate clonality, Shannon entropy was normalized by log2 of the number of productive unique sequences and then subtracted from one. For each patient and control, public and private clones were evaluated within the 100 most prevalent clones. A clone was defined as Susac-specific if it was absent from the healthy and MS cohorts, from 1052 published viral clones and from other ImmuneACCESS disease sequences. TCRdb reanalyzed the raw reads on its own, using fastp at Q25 for trimming and MiXCR for clone calling, and kept in-frame beta chains. Every distinct CDR3 protein forms one entry, paired with its most common genes and DNA. The V and J calls come from TCRdb's annotation, not from the publication. This sample is represented by approximately 130,000 distinct CDR3 sequences; 94% of them were singletons. The ten largest clones represent 0.095% to 0.1% of the sample.

Peripheral blood CD8+ and CD4+ T cells from healthy donors, Susac syndrome patients and multiple sclerosis patients were profiled using high-throughput TCR beta sequencing. The healthy donors served as controls matched for age and sex. CD8+ TEMRA cells were enriched by FACS, while bulk CD8+ and CD4+ T cells were purified by magnetic negative isolation. Blood was collected in EDTA tubes and processed within 24 hours, with PBMCs isolated through density gradient centrifugation. PBMCs intended for TCR sequencing were cryopreserved in liquid nitrogen and thawed later in a water bath at 37 degrees C. The sorted or isolated CD4+, CD8+ and CD8+ TEMRA cells had a purity of 90% or higher. The sequence came from a human donor in good health. The source material was CD4+ T cells from PBMCs.

The nucleotides are TGCAGTGCTAGAGGACTAGGGTACGAGCAGTACTTC. Its coded protein is CSARGLGYEQYF. The sequence is built from TRBV20-1 and TRBJ2-7, with a tentative D gene TRBD2 over 6 matching bases. The germline V gene (reference sequence) supplies CDR1 DFQATT and CDR2 SNEGSKA. Between the V and J ends, shortened by 1 base and 4 bases respectively, the junction contains 8 bases. Reading from cysteine to phenylalanine, the CDR3 counts 12 amino acids. Left in the record is the CDR3 DNA by itself, 36 bases read in frame from the first base.